Below, one TCR beta chain is given with its context. Method: immunoSEQ multiplex PCR; TCRdb's copy keeps in-frame clones and lacks some. Altogether fewer than 200,000 clones are present, just over 90% being singletons, with the ten largest covering over 4%. The CDR3 totals 15 residues. V was trimmed by 5 bases and J by 5 bases, leaving 18 bases between them. Germline V gene lookup returns CDR1 SNHLY and CDR2 FYNNEI. The data belong to a study of control samples from healthy donors and cancer patients. This receptor was obtained from an older woman in good health. The V call is TRBV2, the J call TRBJ2-5, with a tentative D call TRBD2 (6 bases). The sample was blood. The CDR3 loop is CASSSNRGNWETQYF. DNA of the CDR3: TGTGCCAGCAGTTCGAATCGGGGGAATTGGGAGACCCAGTACTTC.